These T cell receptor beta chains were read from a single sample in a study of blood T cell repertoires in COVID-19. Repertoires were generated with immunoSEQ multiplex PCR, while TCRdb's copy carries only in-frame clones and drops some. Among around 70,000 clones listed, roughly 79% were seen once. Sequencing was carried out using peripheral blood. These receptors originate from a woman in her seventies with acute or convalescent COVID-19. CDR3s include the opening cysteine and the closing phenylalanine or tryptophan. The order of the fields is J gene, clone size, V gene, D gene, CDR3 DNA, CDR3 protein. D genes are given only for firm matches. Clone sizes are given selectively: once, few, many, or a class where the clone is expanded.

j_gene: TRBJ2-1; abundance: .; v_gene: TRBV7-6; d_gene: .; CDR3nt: TGTGCCAGCGCGGATTACAATGAGCAGTTCTTC; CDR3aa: CASADYNEQFF
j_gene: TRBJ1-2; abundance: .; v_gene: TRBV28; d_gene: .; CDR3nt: TGTGCCAGCAGTTCTAGCCCTAACTATGGCTACACCTTC; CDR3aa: CASSSSPNYGYTF
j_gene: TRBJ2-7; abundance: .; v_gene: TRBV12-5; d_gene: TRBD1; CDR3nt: TGTGCTAGTGGTTCGGGACAGGGGGCCCACGAGCAGTACTTC; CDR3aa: CASGSGQGAHEQYF
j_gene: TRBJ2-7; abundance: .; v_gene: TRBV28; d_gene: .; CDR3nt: TGTGCCAGCAGTTTAGCCTCCCAGGACAGAACCTACGAGCAGTACTTC; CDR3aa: CASSLASQDRTYEQYF
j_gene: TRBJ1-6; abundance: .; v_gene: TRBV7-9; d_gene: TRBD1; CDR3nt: TGTGCCAGCAGCTCCCGACAGGGGAATTCACCCCTCCACTTT; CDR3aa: CASSSRQGNSPLHF
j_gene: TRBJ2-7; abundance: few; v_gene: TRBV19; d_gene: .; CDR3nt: TGTGCCAGTAGTCCTAGGGGGACAACCCGGGTCTACGAGCAGTACTTC; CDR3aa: CASSPRGTTRVYEQYF
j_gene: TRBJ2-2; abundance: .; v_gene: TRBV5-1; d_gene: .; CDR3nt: TGCGCCAGCAGCTTGTTGGCAGGGGACACCGGGGAGCTGTTTTTT; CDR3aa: CASSLLAGDTGELFF
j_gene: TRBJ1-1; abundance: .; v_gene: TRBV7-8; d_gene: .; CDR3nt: TGTGCCAGCAGCTTAAGCAGGGACACTGAAGCTTTCTTT; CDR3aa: CASSLSRDTEAFF
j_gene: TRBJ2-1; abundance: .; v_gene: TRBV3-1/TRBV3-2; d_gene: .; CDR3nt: TGTGCCAGCAGTCGTACGGGAGCGTCCTACAATGAGCAGTTCTTC; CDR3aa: CASSRTGASYNEQFF
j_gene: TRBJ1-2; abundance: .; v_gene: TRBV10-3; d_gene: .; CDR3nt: TGTGCCATCACCCCTCAGGCGTACAATGGCTACACCTTC; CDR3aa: CAITPQAYNGYTF
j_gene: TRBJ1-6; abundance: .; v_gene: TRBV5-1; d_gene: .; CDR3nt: TGCGCCAGCAGCTTGGGTCCGGGGAGCAATTCACCCCTCCACTTT; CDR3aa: CASSLGPGSNSPLHF
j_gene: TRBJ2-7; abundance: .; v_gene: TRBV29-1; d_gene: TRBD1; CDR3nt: TGCAGCGTTGTTCGGACAGGGGGCGCTGGGGAGCAGTACTTC; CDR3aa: CSVVRTGGAGEQYF
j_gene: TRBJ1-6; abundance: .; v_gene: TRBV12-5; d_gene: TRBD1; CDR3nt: TGTGCTAGTGGTCCGGGACAGGTTAATTCACCCCTCCACTTT; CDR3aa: CASGPGQVNSPLHF
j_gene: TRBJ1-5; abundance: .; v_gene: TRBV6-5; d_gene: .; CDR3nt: TGTGCCAGCAACCCTGACGGTAGCTCGAGGCCCCAGCATTTT; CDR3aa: CASNPDGSSRPQHF
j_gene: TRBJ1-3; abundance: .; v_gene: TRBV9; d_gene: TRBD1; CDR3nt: TGTGCCAGCAGCTTCCGGACAGGGACTGGAAACACCATATATTTT; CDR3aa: CASSFRTGTGNTIYF
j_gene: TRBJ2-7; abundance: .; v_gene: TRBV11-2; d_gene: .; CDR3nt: TGTGCCAGCAGCCTTACAGGGGGGGCTACCTACGAGCAGTACTTC; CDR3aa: CASSLTGGATYEQYF
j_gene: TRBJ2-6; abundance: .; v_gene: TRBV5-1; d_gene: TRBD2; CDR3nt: TGCGCCAGCAGCTGGTCTAGCGGGAGCCCTGGGGCCAACGTCCTGACTTTC; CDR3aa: CASSWSSGSPGANVLTF
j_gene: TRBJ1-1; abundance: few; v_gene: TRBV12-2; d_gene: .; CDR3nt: TGTGCAAGTCGCCCCGGGGGGACCGGGTCTTTAAAGAAAACTGAAGCTTTCTTT; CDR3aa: CASRPGGTGSLKKTEAFF
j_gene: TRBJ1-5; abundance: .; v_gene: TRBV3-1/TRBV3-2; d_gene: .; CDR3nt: TGTGCCAGCAGCCAAGATGCGGGGGCCATTCAGCCCCAGCATTTT; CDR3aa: CASSQDAGAIQPQHF
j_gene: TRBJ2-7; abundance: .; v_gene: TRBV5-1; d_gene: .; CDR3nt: TGCGCCAGCAGCTTGGTATGGGACAACTCCTACGAGCAGTACTTC; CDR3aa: CASSLVWDNSYEQYF
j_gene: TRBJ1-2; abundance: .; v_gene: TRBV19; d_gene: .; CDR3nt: TGTGCCAGCGGAAACCTGAGGGCTACCAGCGGCTATGGCTACACCTTC; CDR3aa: CASGNLRATSGYGYTF
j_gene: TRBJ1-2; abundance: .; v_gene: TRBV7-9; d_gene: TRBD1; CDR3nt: TGTGCCAGCAGCCTTGCTGACAGGGACGGCTATGGCTACACCTTC; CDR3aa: CASSLADRDGYGYTF
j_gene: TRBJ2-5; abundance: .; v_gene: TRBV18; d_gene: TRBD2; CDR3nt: TGTGCCAGCTCACCATTAGCGGGACACTTTCAAGAGACCCAGTACTTC; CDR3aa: CASSPLAGHFQETQYF
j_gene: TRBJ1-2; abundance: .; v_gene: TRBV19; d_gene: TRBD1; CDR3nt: TGTGCCAGTAGTACCTTAACAGGGGATGGCTACACCTTC; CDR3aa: CASSTLTGDGYTF
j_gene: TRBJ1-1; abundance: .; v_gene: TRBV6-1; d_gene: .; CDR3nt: TGTGCCAGCAGTGCAGATCTGGGACTGGGCTTGGACACTGAAGCTTTCTTT; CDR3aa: CASSADLGLGLDTEAFF
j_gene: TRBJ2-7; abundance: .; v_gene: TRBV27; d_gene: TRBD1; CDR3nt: TGTGCCAGCAGACGGACAGGGTCCTACGAGCAGTACTTC; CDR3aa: CASRRTGSYEQYF
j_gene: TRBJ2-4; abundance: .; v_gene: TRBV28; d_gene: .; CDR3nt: TGTGCCAGCACTAACCCGCACGAAAACATTCAGTACTTC; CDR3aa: CASTNPHENIQYF
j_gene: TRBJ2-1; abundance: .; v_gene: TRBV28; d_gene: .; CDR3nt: TGTGCCAGCAGTTTATCGCGGGGCGAGCAGTTCTTC; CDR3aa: CASSLSRGEQFF
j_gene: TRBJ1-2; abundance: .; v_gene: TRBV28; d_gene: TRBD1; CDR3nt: TGTGCCAGCAGCCAGGGACAGGGGGCATATGGCTACACCTTC; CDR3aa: CASSQGQGAYGYTF
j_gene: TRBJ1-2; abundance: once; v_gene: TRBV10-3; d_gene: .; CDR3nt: TGTGCCATCAGCGGGTCCGACAGCCCAAACTATGGCTACACCTTC; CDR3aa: CAISGSDSPNYGYTF
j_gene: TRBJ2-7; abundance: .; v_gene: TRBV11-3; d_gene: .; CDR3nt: TGTGCCAGCAGCGGCCGACAGGGAGGCGACGAGCAGTACTTC; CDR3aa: CASSGRQGGDEQYF
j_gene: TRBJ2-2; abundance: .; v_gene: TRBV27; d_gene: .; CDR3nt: TGTGCCAGCAGGATCACTTTGACCGGGGAGCTGTTTTTT; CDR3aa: CASRITLTGELFF
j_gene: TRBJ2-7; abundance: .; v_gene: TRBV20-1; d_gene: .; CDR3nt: TGCAGTGCTAGACTAGCCTACGAGCAGTACTTC; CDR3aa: CSARLAYEQYF
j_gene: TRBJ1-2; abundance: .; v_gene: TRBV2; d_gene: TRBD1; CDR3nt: TGTGCCAGCAACCTGGGGACAGAAGGCTATGGCTACACCTTC; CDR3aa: CASNLGTEGYGYTF
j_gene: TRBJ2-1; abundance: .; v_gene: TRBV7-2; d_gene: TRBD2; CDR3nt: TGTGCCAGCTCCGACCCTAGCGGGAGGGGCAATGAGCAGTTCTTC; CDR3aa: CASSDPSGRGNEQFF
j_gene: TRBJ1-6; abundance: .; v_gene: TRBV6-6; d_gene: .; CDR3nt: TGTGCCAGCAGGTACGAGGAATATTCACCCCTCCACTTT; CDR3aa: CASRYEEYSPLHF
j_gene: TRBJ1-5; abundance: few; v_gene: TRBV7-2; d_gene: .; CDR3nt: TGTGCCAGCAGCCCAAGTTTGGGGAGGAATCAGCCCCAGCATTTT; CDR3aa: CASSPSLGRNQPQHF
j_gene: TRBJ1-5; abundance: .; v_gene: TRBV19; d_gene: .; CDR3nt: TGTGCCAGTTCGTCGGGGGGGATTCAGCCCCAGCATTTT; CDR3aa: CASSSGGIQPQHF
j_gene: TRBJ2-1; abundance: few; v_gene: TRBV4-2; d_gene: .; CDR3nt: TGTGCCAGCAGCCAAGGCACCAGGGATTTTGGTGAGCAGTTCTTC; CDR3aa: CASSQGTRDFGEQFF
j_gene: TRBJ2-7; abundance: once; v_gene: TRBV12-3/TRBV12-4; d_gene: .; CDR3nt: TGTGCCAGCAGGCAGGGACATAGCTACGAGCAGTACTTC; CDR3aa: CASRQGHSYEQYF
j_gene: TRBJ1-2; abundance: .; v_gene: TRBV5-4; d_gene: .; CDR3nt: TGTGCCAGCAGCGCGGGTGGGGGCACTAACTATGGCTACACCTTC; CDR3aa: CASSAGGGTNYGYTF
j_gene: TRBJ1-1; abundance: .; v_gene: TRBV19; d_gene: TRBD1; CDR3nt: TGTGCCAGTAGGACAGGGGTTCCAAACACTGAAGCTTTCTTT; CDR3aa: CASRTGVPNTEAFF
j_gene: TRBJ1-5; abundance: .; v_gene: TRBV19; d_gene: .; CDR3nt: TGTGCCAGTAGTATAGATTTTACTGCGGGAGAGGGCAATCAGCCCCAGCATTTT; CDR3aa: CASSIDFTAGEGNQPQHF
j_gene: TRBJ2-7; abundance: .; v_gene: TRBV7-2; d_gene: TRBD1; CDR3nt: TGTGCCAGCAGCTTAGAGAGACAGGGTGGGCCCTACGAGCAGTACTTC; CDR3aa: CASSLERQGGPYEQYF
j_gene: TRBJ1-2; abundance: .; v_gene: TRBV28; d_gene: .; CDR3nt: TGTGCCAGCAGTTTAAAGGGGTATGGCTACACCTTC; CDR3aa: CASSLKGYGYTF
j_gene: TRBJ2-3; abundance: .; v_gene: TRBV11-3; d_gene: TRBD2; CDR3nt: TGTGCCAGCAGCTCACTCCTAGCGGGAGGGGATACGCAGTATTTT; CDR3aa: CASSSLLAGGDTQYF
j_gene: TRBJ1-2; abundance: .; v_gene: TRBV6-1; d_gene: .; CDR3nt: TGTGCCAGCAGTGACGGACATACTTCCTATGGCTACACCTTC; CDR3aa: CASSDGHTSYGYTF
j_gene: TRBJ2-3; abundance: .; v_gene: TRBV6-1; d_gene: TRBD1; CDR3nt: TGTGCCAGCAGTGAAATCGATCGGGTCAGGGGGCGTAAAGATACGCAGTATTTT; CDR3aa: CASSEIDRVRGRKDTQYF
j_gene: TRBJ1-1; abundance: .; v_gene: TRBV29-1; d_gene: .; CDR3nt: TGCAGCGTGACTTATGGGGGCTCCAGGGGAAACACTGAAGCTTTCTTT; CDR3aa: CSVTYGGSRGNTEAFF
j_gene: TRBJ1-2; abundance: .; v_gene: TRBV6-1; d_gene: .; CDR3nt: TGTGCCAGCAGTGAACACATCTATGGCTACACCTTC; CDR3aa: CASSEHIYGYTF
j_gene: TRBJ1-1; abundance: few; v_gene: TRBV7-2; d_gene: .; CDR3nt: TGTGCCAGCAGCTTAAGTACGACTACTGAAGCTTTCTTT; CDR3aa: CASSLSTTTEAFF
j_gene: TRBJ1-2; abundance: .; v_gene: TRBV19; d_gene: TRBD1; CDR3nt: TGTGCCAGTAGTTCCCCCCGACAGGGACCTAACTATGGCTACACCTTC; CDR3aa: CASSSPRQGPNYGYTF
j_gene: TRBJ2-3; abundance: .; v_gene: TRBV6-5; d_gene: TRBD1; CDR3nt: TGTGCCAGCAGCCTGACAGGGGCCACAGATACGCAGTATTTT; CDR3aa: CASSLTGATDTQYF
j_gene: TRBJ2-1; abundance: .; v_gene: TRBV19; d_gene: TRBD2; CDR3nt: TGTGCCAGTAGACCCGGGACTATAGATGAGCAGTTCTTC; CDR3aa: CASRPGTIDEQFF
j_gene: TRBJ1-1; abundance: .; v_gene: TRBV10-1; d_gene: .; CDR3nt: TGCGCCAGCAAGGCGGGCCCGTCGAACACTGAAGCTTTCTTT; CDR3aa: CASKAGPSNTEAFF
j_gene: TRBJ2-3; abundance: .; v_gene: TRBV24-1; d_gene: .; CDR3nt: TGTGCCACCAGTGATTCCGGGGGCGGACGGGGGGCCAATACGCAGTATTTT; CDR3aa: CATSDSGGGRGANTQYF
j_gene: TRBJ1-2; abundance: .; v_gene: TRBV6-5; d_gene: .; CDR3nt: TGTGCCAGCAGTCCGGACAGAAGCTCTAACTATGGCTACACCTTC; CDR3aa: CASSPDRSSNYGYTF